Each of the 31 T cell receptor beta chains below was sequenced from the same sample in a study of T-cell memory formation after mild COVID-19. TCRdb used MiXCR to reprocess the 5' RACE reads, holding one entry per CDR3 protein. The sample holds about 320,000 distinct CDR3 sequences; roughly an eighth are singletons and the top ten take 21%. The sample comprised PBMCs or a T cell subset sorted from them (not recorded which). The receptor set was obtained from a man between 18 and 35 years old who had mild COVID-19 (a few samples of this study predate the infection). Cell type and time point are not known.

This chain uses TRBV19 with TRBJ2-3; D gene ambiguous. V gave up 3 bases and J gave up 4 bases, with 14 bases separating them. Germline V CDR1 and CDR2: LNHDA, SQIVND (reference sequence). The length of the CDR3 is 15 residues. In nucleotides, the CDR3 is TGTGCCAGTAGTATTGGTCCCGGCTTGCCAGATACGCAGTATTTT. It yields the protein CASSIGPGLPDTQYF. The variable domain in full, with the rest retrieved from reference TRBV19 and TRBJ2-3, is DGGITQSPKYLFRKEGQNVTLSCEQNLNHDAMYWYRQDPGQGLRLIYYSQIVNDFQKGDIAEGYSVSREKKESFPLTVTSAQKNPTAFYLCASSIGPGLPDTQYFGPGTRLTVL.

This clonotype was detected only a few times. The genes are TRBV6-6 and TRBJ2-7; D is undetermined. This CDR3 region has 12 residues. CDR1 and CDR2 from the germline V gene are MNHNY and SVGAGI (reference sequence). V gave up 5 bases and J gave up 4 bases, with 9 bases separating them. This chain's CDR3 is CASSNGGYEQYV. The CDR3 DNA reads as TGTGCCAGCAGTAACGGCGGATACGAGCAGTACGTC.

Only a few counts were recorded for this clonotype. The chain has TRBV28 and TRBJ1-5; D not certain. The CDR3 is 13 residues long. The germline V and J ends were trimmed by 1 base and 9 bases, with 10 bases remaining between them. Germline V gene data show CDR1 as MDHEN and CDR2 as SYDVKM. In nucleotides, the CDR3 is TGTGCCAGCAGTTTATCGGTTGCTCGGCCCCAGCATTTT. This gives the protein CASSLSVARPQHF.

This chain uses TRBV5-5 with TRBJ1-1; D is undetermined. Trimming shortened V by 6 bases and J by 8 bases, and 17 bases separated the two germline ends. The length of the CDR3 is 13 residues. Germline-derived CDR1 and CDR2 are SGHKS and YYEKEE (reference sequence). The CDR3 region has the DNA TGTGCCAGCACTATTGAGGTGACGGGAGAAGCTTTCTTT. Its protein product is CASTIEVTGEAFF.

The gene calls are TRBV6-5 and TRBJ2-3; 7 bases line up with TRBD1. This CDR3 is built from 14 residues. Looked up from germline, CDR1 is MNHEY and CDR2 is SVGAGI. J was trimmed by 6 bases and V by 5 bases; bases with no gene match: 8. In DNA, the CDR3 is TGTGCCAGCAGTGCCGACAGGGCTGGGGATACGCAGTATTTT. As protein: CASSADRAGDTQYF.

This clonotype turned up a few times. The V gene is TRBV11-1, the J gene TRBJ2-3; D call uncertain. There are 15 residues in the CDR3. Trimming cost V 2 bases and J 2 bases, with 11 bases left between them. CDR1 and CDR2 from the germline V gene are SGHAT and FQDESV (reference sequence). The CDR3 DNA reads as TGTGCCAGCAGCTTACCTAGTGGGCCCACAGATACGCAGTATTTT. Its protein product is CASSLPSGPTDTQYF.

This clonotype was seen a few times. The chain recombines TRBV4-1 with TRBJ2-7; TRBD2 matches at 10 bases. Germline V lookup: CDR1 MGHRA, CDR2 YSYEKL. This CDR3 contains 18 residues. V was pared by 1 base and J by 0 bases, with 9 bases of the junction left unmatched. The CDR3: CASSQVILAGAYSYEQYF. Written as DNA, the CDR3 is TGCGCCAGCAGCCAAGTCATTCTAGCGGGGGCCTACTCCTACGAGCAGTACTTC.

This clonotype occurred a few times. The genes are TRBV7-2 and TRBJ2-6, with 8 positions matching TRBD1. The CDR3 totals 18 residues. V lost 1 base to trimming and J lost 2 bases; unmatched junction nucleotides: 7. Germline assignment: CDR1 SGHTA and CDR2 FQGNSA. CDR3 residues: CASSLGLETGAGANVLTF. DNA for the CDR3: TGTGCCAGCAGCTTAGGCTTGGAGACAGGGGCTGGGGCCAACGTCCTGACTTTC.

The V and J genes are TRBV7-8 and TRBJ1-4; D not resolved. Trimming pared 2 bases from V and 5 bases from J, leaving 9 bases between. The CDR3 length is 14 residues. Per the germline V gene, CDR1 is SGHVS and CDR2 is FQNEAQ. CDR3 in DNA: TGTGCCAGCAGCTTACATCCTCTCAATGAAAAACTGTTTTTT. Residues: CASSLHPLNEKLFF.

In this sample, this clonotype turned up many times. This rearrangement joins TRBV5-1 to TRBJ2-2; D unclear. Germline values: CDR1 SGHRS, CDR2 YFSETQ. V dropped 2 bases and J dropped 1 base, with 9 bases sitting between them. CDR3 length: 15 residues. Here the CDR3 DNA reads TGCGCCAGCAGCTTTCATGAACTGAACACCGGGGAGCTGTTTTTT. It specifies CASSFHELNTGELFF.

The sample holds many counts of this clonotype. The genes are TRBV28 and TRBJ1-5, with a weak D call TRBD1 (5 bases). CDR1 MDHEN and CDR2 SYDVKM come from the germline V gene. This CDR3 has 11 residues. V gave up 8 bases and J gave up 5 bases, with 7 bases separating them. The CDR3 nucleotides read TGTGCCAGCGGGACGGATCAGCCCCAGCATTTT. Residues: CASGTDQPQHF.

This clonotype has just a few counts. This chain connects TRBV7-2 to TRBJ1-2, with 9 bases lining up with TRBD1. The trim removed 3 bases at V and 7 bases at J, leaving 6 bases unmatched. Germline V lookup: CDR1 SGHTA, CDR2 FQGNSA. The CDR3 has 14 residues. CDR3 DNA: TGTGCCAGCAGCTTGCTGGACAGGGGAGGTGGCTACACCTTC. Translation gives CASSLLDRGGGYTF.

This chain joins TRBV5-1 and TRBJ1-2, with TRBD1 matching over 8 bases. Germline V gene sequence: CDR1 SGHRS, CDR2 YFSETQ. CDR3 length equals 14 residues. Trimming cost V 4 bases and J 3 bases; bases outside gene matches: 5. The CDR3 DNA sequence: TGCGCCAGCAGCGCTCCGGGACAGGACTATGGCTACACCTTC. It translates to CASSAPGQDYGYTF.

This clonotype showed up just a few times. The chain uses TRBV29-1 and TRBJ2-1, with D possibly being TRBD1 (6 bases). Trimming shortened V by 6 bases and J by 2 bases, and 11 bases separated the two germline ends. CDR3 size: 13 residues. In germline, CDR1 is SQVTM, CDR2 ANQGSEA. The CDR3 protein is CSVTRGAYNEQFF. CDR3 DNA sequence: TGCAGCGTAACCAGGGGCGCCTACAATGAGCAGTTCTTC.

The genes are TRBV12-3 or TRBV12-4 and TRBJ1-3; D not resolved. The CDR3 totals 17 residues. V lost 7 bases and J 0 bases, leaving 19 bases between the germline ends. CDR3 amino acids: CASTPNVGQSSGNTIYF. In nucleotides, the CDR3 is TGTGCCAGCACGCCCAACGTCGGGCAGAGCTCTGGAAACACCATATATTTT.

This clonotype has only a few counts. The chain couples TRBV12-3 or TRBV12-4 to TRBJ2-2; 10 positions agree with TRBD1. CDR3 length: 16 residues. V lost 5 bases, J lost 4 bases, and 7 bases stayed unmatched. The CDR3 protein is CASSHPRTGGTGELFF. The CDR3 DNA is TGTGCCAGCAGTCACCCCCGGACAGGGGGCACCGGGGAGCTGTTTTTT.

The J gene is TRBJ2-7, the V gene TRBV6-6; TRBD2 matches at 8 bases. CDR3 length equals 13 residues. J lost 6 bases, V lost 4 bases, and 5 bases had no gene match. Germline assignment: CDR1 MNHNY and CDR2 SVGAGI (reference sequence). The CDR3 coding sequence is TGTGCCAGCAGTTCCGGGGGGGCGCTCGAGCAGTACTTC. Protein product: CASSSGGALEQYF.

The chain joins TRBV7-9 to TRBJ2-7; 12 bases are shared with TRBD1. V was pared by 3 bases and J by 0 bases, with 9 bases of the junction left unmatched. Germline CDR1 is SEHNR and CDR2 is FQNEAQ (reference sequence). This CDR3 contains 18 residues. The CDR3 region is CASSFPGQGAVGSYEQYF. Written as DNA, the CDR3 is TGTGCCAGCAGCTTTCCGGGACAGGGGGCAGTGGGCTCCTACGAGCAGTACTTC.

A few counts support this clonotype. V usage is TRBV29-1 and J usage is TRBJ1-2; 12 nucleotides line up with TRBD1. The CDR3 runs 13 residues. The V gene end was trimmed by 7 bases and the J gene end by 6 bases; junction bases not matched to a gene: 6. CDR1 SQVTM and CDR2 ANQGSEA come from the germline V gene. The CDR3 here is CSAGTGGVNGYTF. The CDR3 DNA reads as TGCAGCGCCGGGACAGGGGGCGTTAATGGCTACACCTTC.

This rearrangement joins TRBV20-1 to TRBJ2-1; D tentatively fits TRBD1 or TRBD2 (5 bases each). V lost 1 base and J 0 bases, leaving 22 bases between the germline ends. In germline, CDR1 is DFQATT, CDR2 SNEGSKA (reference sequence). The CDR3 length is 19 residues. Here the CDR3 reads CSARVEGMVRRISYNEQFF. The DNA of the CDR3 is TGCAGTGCTAGAGTCGAGGGGATGGTTCGTCGTATCTCCTACAATGAGCAGTTCTTC.

This clonotype appeared a few times. V usage is TRBV4-3 and J usage is TRBJ2-4, with TRBD1 as a possible D gene (6 bases). The germline V and J ends were trimmed by 4 bases and 2 bases, with 15 bases remaining between them. This CDR3 comprises 16 residues. Germline V gives CDR1 LGHNA, CDR2 YSLEER. CDR3 loop: CASSPQGIATKNIQYF. In DNA form, the CDR3 reads TGCGCCAGCAGCCCGCAGGGGATTGCAACCAAAAACATTCAGTACTTC.

J is TRBJ2-1 and V is TRBV12-3 or TRBV12-4; a possible D gene is TRBD1 (6 bases). The CDR3 consists of 14 residues. V was cut by 6 bases and J by 10 bases, with 19 bases left in between. The chain's CDR3 is CASSRRGTLVEQFF. As DNA, the CDR3 is TGTGCCAGCAGCCGCAGGGGTACTCTCGTCGAGCAGTTCTTC.

This chain connects TRBV4-2 to TRBJ1-5, with D hard to call. Germline CDR1 LGHNA, CDR2 YNFKEQ. CDR3 length: 16 residues. The V end lost 1 base, the J end lost 5 bases, and 15 bases lay between the germline ends. The CDR3, as DNA: TGTGCCAGCAGCCAAGTCGACCAAGGAGGGTATCAGCCCCAGCATTTT. Its translation is CASSQVDQGGYQPQHF.

The CDR3 loop is CAISIQGISYEQYF. The CDR3, as DNA: TGTGCCATCAGCATACAGGGCATCTCCTACGAGCAGTACTTC. The chain joins TRBV10-3 to TRBJ2-7; possible D gene TRBD1, 6 bases. Germline values: CDR1 ENHRY, CDR2 SYGVKD. The V end lost 6 bases, the J end lost 0 bases, and 12 bases lay between the germline ends. The CDR3 is 14 amino acids.

CDR3 bases: TGCGCCAGCAGCCAAGAGGGGACGGGGAACACTGAAGCTTTCTTT. Translating gives CASSQEGTGNTEAFF. V is TRBV4-1 and J is TRBJ1-1; possibly TRBD1 for D (5 bases). Trimming removed 0 bases from V and 1 base from J, with 9 bases in between. Germline loops: CDR1 MGHRA, CDR2 YSYEKL. The CDR3 is 15 residues long.

The chain combines TRBV5-1 with TRBJ1-1, with D uncertain. In germline, CDR1 is SGHRS, CDR2 YFSETQ. The CDR3 contains 13 residues. The V end was cut by 4 bases, the J end by 1 base, with 8 bases between. The CDR3 DNA is TGCGCCAGCAGCGCGTATGGGAACACTGAAGCTTTCTTT. Protein product: CASSAYGNTEAFF.

This clonotype was seen ten or more times. V usage is TRBV12-3 or TRBV12-4 and J usage is TRBJ2-5; 12 bases align to TRBD2. This CDR3 is 15 amino acids long. With 4 bases clipped from V and 2 bases from J, the junction kept 2 bases outside the gene matches. CDR3 in DNA: TGTGCCAGCAGTTCGACTAGCGGGGGACAAGAGACCCAGTACTTC. It encodes CASSSTSGGQETQYF.

The gene calls are TRBV12-3 or TRBV12-4 and TRBJ1-5, with D hard to call. The CDR3 runs to 14 residues. V was clipped by 3 bases and J by 3 bases, with 9 bases between them. DNA of the CDR3: TGTGCCAGCAGTTTGGACGGCTTCAATCAGCCCCAGCATTTT. Its protein is CASSLDGFNQPQHF.

This chain connects TRBV10-3 to TRBJ2-7; tentatively, D is TRBD1 (5 bases). This CDR3 has 13 amino acids. The germline V and J ends were trimmed by 6 bases and 2 bases, with 11 bases remaining between them. The germline CDR1 and CDR2 sequences are ENHRY and SYGVKD. The CDR3 loop is CAISRDSPYEQYF. The CDR3 region has the DNA TGTGCCATCAGCCGCGACAGCCCCTACGAGCAGTACTTC.

This clonotype was found a few times. The chain recombines TRBV28 with TRBJ1-5, with 7 bases lining up with TRBD1. CDR1 is MDHEN, CDR2 SYDVKM, per germline. The CDR3 covers 15 residues. V lost 7 bases, J lost 0 bases, and 6 bases stayed unmatched. CDR3 sequence: CASNRQGNSNQPQHF. The CDR3 DNA follows: TGTGCCAGCAATCGACAGGGCAATAGCAATCAGCCCCAGCATTTT.

The table lists this clonotype with a few counts. J is TRBJ2-5 and V is TRBV9; TRBD1 might be the D (5 bases). Germline CDR1 reads SGDLS; CDR2 reads YYNGEE. The CDR3 sequence is 13 residues long. The V end was cut by 2 bases, the J end by 3 bases, with 8 bases between. The CDR3 reads CASSVSGKETQYF. The DNA for the CDR3 is TGTGCCAGCAGCGTTTCAGGGAAAGAGACCCAGTACTTC.